The entry below gives a single TCR beta chain sequence along with its context. The data originate from a study of blood T cell repertoires in COVID-19. Using immunoSEQ multiplex PCR, the repertoire was profiled, and TCRdb retains in-frame clones only, with some absent. This sample has tens of thousands of clones, with roughly 90% found just once. The Seattle patients joined while their infection was active and were tracked longitudinally afterward. Sequencing was performed on peripheral blood. The TCR was taken from a man aged 40-55 years with COVID-19, enrolled during active disease.

The CDR3 sequence: CASSTRDGRSTDTQYF. CDR3 nucleotide sequence: TGTGCCAGCAGCACTCGGGATGGGAGAAGCACAGATACGCAGTATTTT. The rearrangement uses TRBV11-2 and TRBJ2-3; tentative D call: TRBD2 (5 bases). This CDR3 contains 16 residues. CDR1 and CDR2 (germline): SGHAT, FQNNGV. V shed 5 bases and J shed 0 bases, with 15 bases lying between them.